This TCR beta chain emerged from a study of control samples from healthy donors and cancer patients (dated by TCRdb to 2019 to 2021). Libraries were built with the immunoSEQ multiplex PCR assay. TCRdb took over this immuneACCESS table, retaining in-frame rearrangements with V and J assigned. Such tables are incomplete; in checked studies, under half of the missing clones stem from an unresolved V gene, and the remainder is unexplained. Here the sample has under 150,000 clones; around nine tenths occur a single time. The top ten clonotypes cover more than 4% of the sample. On this clone: Its cognate antigen has yet to be identified. Base qualities are missing; no much larger clone stands one base away.

The TCR was taken from a man younger than 40 in good health. Sequenced material: blood.

CDR3 region: CASSPGPDPYEQYF. The DNA sequence reads TGCGCCAGCAGCCCCGGCCCCGACCCCTACGAGCAGTACTTC. Here the chain combines TRBV5-1 and TRBJ2-7, with no reliable assignment of the D segment. The CDR3 measures 14 amino acids from cysteine to phenylalanine. The read is trimmed to its CDR3 DNA, 42 bases read in frame from base 1. V drops 4 bases and J drops 2 bases, leaving 13 bases in between. The germline V gene gives CDR1 as SGHRS and CDR2 as YFSETQ.